This T cell receptor beta chain comes out of a study of post-analysis software for immune sequencing data. This clonotype came up a few times. TCR beta cDNA libraries included unique molecular identifiers. TCRdb re-called the PCR reads with MiXCR, one entry per CDR3 protein. Among about 160,000 distinct CDR3 sequences listed, 30% to 45% were seen once. The germline CDR1 and CDR2 sequences are SGDLS and YYNGEE. This CDR3 is built from 14 residues. V lost 4 bases, J lost 5 bases, and 4 bases stayed unmatched. This receptor was taken from a girl aged 5 to 17 with multiple sclerosis. Sequencing used blood, obtained after autologous hematopoietic stem cell transplantation. The chain couples TRBV9 to TRBJ2-1; TRBD2 agrees at 9 bases. CDR3 amino acids: CASSPGLAHNEQFF. CDR3 DNA sequence: TGTGCCAGCAGCCCGGGACTAGCCCACAATGAGCAGTTCTTC.